Below, one TCR beta chain is given with its context. This sample is drawn from a study of blood T cell repertoires in COVID-19. Here immunoSEQ multiplex PCR was the method, and the copy in TCRdb shows in-frame clones only, minus some. The data hold roughly 39,000 clones, with more than 80% observed a single time. The TCR comes from a man between 60 and 75 years old with acute or convalescent COVID-19. The sequenced sample was peripheral blood.

CDR3 loop: CASSGPGPPGHEQYF. CDR3 nucleotide sequence: TGTGCCAGCAGCGGCCCCGGCCCCCCAGGCCACGAGCAGTACTTC. The chain joins TRBV7-2 to TRBJ2-7; D is ambiguous. Trimming stripped 5 bases from V and 5 bases from J, with 19 bases between. The CDR3 contains 15 residues. Looked up from germline, CDR1 is SGHTA and CDR2 is FQGNSA.